Presented here are 30 T cell receptor beta chains from one specimen sequenced in a study of tumor-infiltrating lymphocytes in localized non-small cell lung cancer. Only in-frame clones appear in the TCRdb table, and some are missing; sequencing was by immunoSEQ multiplex PCR. The sample records 9,500 to 12,000 clones, 84% being singletons. Sample: lung tumor tissue. The receptor source for this set is a human donor with non-small cell lung cancer.

The chain carries TRBV25-1 and TRBJ1-2; D call uncertain. Germline loops: CDR1 MGHDK, CDR2 SYGVNS. The CDR3 spans 11 residues. V lost 8 bases to trimming and J lost 5 bases, with 9 bases between them. The CDR3, as DNA: TGTGCCAGCTATACGGATTATGGCTACACCTTC. Residues: CASYTDYGYTF.

The chain couples TRBV18 to TRBJ1-1; D not resolved. CDR3 length: 15 residues. CDR1 and CDR2 (germline): KGHSH, LQKENI. V was trimmed by 2 bases and J by 1 base, leaving 11 bases between them. The CDR3 reads CASSPVSRKNTEAFF. CDR3 in DNA: TGTGCCAGCTCACCAGTATCTCGAAAGAACACTGAAGCTTTCTTT. Together with reference TRBV18 and TRBJ1-1, the CDR3 gives the full variable domain: NAGVMQNPRHLVRRRGQEARLRCSPMKGHSHVYWYRQLPEEGLKFMVYLQKENIIDESGMPKERFSAEFPKEGPSILRIQQVVRGDSAAYFCASSPVSRKNTEAFFGQGTRLTVV.

The chain uses TRBV29-1 and TRBJ1-2; TRBD1 aligns across 7 bases. The CDR3 is 13 amino acids. The V segment lost 5 bases and the J segment 4 bases; nucleotides outside the gene matches: 7. Germline V CDR1 and CDR2: SQVTM, ANQGSEA. The CDR3 sequence is CSVTGDGIYGYTF. In DNA, the CDR3 is TGCAGCGTTACAGGGGACGGAATCTATGGCTACACCTTC.

The genes are TRBV5-1 and TRBJ2-2; the match to TRBD2 covers 8 bases. CDR3 size: 16 residues. Trimming took 0 bases from V and 5 from J; bases not matched to a gene: 6. The germline V gene encodes CDR1 SGHRS and CDR2 YFSETQ. The CDR3 DNA follows: TGCGCCAGCAGCTTGGCCACGGGGGGGCTAACCGGGGAGCTGTTTTTT. It encodes CASSLATGGLTGELFF.

This chain joins TRBV30 and TRBJ1-4, with 9 bases that match TRBD1. Germline V gene sequence: CDR1 GTSNPN, CDR2 SVGIG (reference sequence). The CDR3 loop spans 13 amino acids. After removal of 0 bases from V and 8 bases from J, the junction contained 1 base not matched to a gene. CDR3 sequence: CAWSVQGAEKLFF. The DNA for the CDR3 is TGTGCCTGGAGTGTACAGGGGGCGGAAAAACTGTTTTTT.

The CDR3 sequence: CASSPRLEGRNEQYF. The CDR3 nucleotides read TGTGCCAGCAGCCCTCGGTTGGAGGGAAGGAACGAGCAGTACTTC. The chain uses TRBV7-9 and TRBJ2-7, with TRBD2 as a possible D gene (6 bases). The V end was cut by 5 bases, the J end by 5 bases, with 19 bases between. The CDR3 covers 15 residues. Germline values: CDR1 SEHNR, CDR2 FQNEAQ (reference sequence).

The CDR3 DNA is TGTGCCAGCAGCTCCCGGGCCGGCGACTTTTTT. Translated, it gives CASSSRAGDFF. The chain has TRBV5-6 and TRBJ2-2; D remains unclear. Trimming took 3 bases from V and 17 from J, leaving 14 bases between them. The CDR3 totals 11 residues. Germline lookup yields CDR1 SGHDT and CDR2 YYEEEE.

The CDR3: CASSSRQGAMGDIQYF. The CDR3 DNA follows: TGTGCCAGCAGCTCCCGACAGGGGGCTATGGGAGACATTCAGTACTTC. The chain is built from TRBV9 and TRBJ2-4, with 10 bases fitting TRBD1. This CDR3 is built from 16 residues. The germline gives CDR1 SGDLS, CDR2 YYNGEE. V lost 4 bases and J lost 8; bases outside the gene matches: 12.

The DNA for the CDR3 is TGTGCCAGTAGTATCTCGACTAGCGGGAGGGCCAGCGAGCAGTACTTC. Translating gives CASSISTSGRASEQYF. The chain carries TRBV19 and TRBJ2-7, with 14 bases aligning to TRBD2. This CDR3 contains 16 residues. Germline CDR1 and CDR2: LNHDA and SQIVND (reference sequence). Unmatched junction bases numbered 7, after V lost 3 bases and J lost 6 bases. Full variable domain (remainder filled in from reference TRBV19 and TRBJ2-7): DGGITQSPKYLFRKEGQNVTLSCEQNLNHDAMYWYRQDPGQGLRLIYYSQIVNDFQKGDIAEGYSVSREKKESFPLTVTSAQKNPTAFYLCASSISTSGRASEQYFGPGTRLTVT.

This chain connects TRBV11-2 to TRBJ1-2; D is perhaps TRBD1 (5 bases). Trimming removed 5 bases from V and 2 bases from J, with 12 bases in between. This CDR3 contains 14 residues. CDR1 SGHAT and CDR2 FQNNGV come from the germline V gene. The CDR3 reads CASSQLGQNYGYTF. The CDR3 nucleotides read TGTGCCAGCAGCCAGCTGGGGCAGAACTATGGCTACACCTTC.

The chain employs TRBV27 and TRBJ2-3; D gene ambiguous. Germline V lookup: CDR1 MNHEY, CDR2 SMNVEV (reference sequence). The CDR3 runs 12 residues. Trimming stripped 8 bases from V and 6 bases from J, with 12 bases between. The CDR3 sequence is CASRLNLDTQYF. The CDR3 DNA is TGTGCCAGCCGCTTAAACCTTGATACGCAGTATTTT.

V and J are TRBV6-1 and TRBJ1-1, with unresolved D. Germline V gene lookup returns CDR1 MNHNS and CDR2 SASEGT. Trimming took off 4 bases at V and 1 base at J, with 7 bases between the two ends. The CDR3 extends over 13 amino acids. The CDR3 here is CASSVRRNTEAFF. CDR3 coding DNA: TGTGCCAGCAGTGTCCGACGGAACACTGAAGCTTTCTTT.

This chain connects TRBV15 to TRBJ2-5; D is uncertain. The CDR3 consists of 15 residues. Trimming removed 0 bases at V and 2 bases at J, with 10 bases between. In germline, CDR1 is LNHNV, CDR2 YYDKDF (reference sequence). CDR3 sequence reads: CATSRDGPKQETQYF. Here the CDR3 DNA reads TGTGCCACCAGCAGAGATGGACCCAAGCAAGAGACCCAGTACTTC.

This clone occurred once. This chain uses TRBV5-1 with TRBJ2-7; D remains ambiguous. Germline CDR1 reads SGHRS; CDR2 reads YFSETQ. Between the trimmed V and J ends, which lost 1 base and 3 bases, there was a span of 14 bases. The CDR3 extends over 15 amino acids. Here the CDR3 reads CASSLSSQYGYEQYF. The CDR3 nucleotides are TGCGCCAGCAGCTTGTCAAGTCAGTATGGCTACGAGCAGTACTTC. Filled out from reference TRBV5-1 and TRBJ2-7, the complete variable domain reads KAGVTQTPRYLIKTRGQQVTLSCSPISGHRSVSWYQQTPGQGLQFLFEYFSETQRNKGNFPGRFSGRQFSNSRSEMNVSTLELGDSALYLCASSLSSQYGYEQYFGPGTRLTVT.

This clone was counted a few times. The J gene is TRBJ1-3, the V gene TRBV5-1; 11 bases map to TRBD1. This CDR3 region has 16 residues. The V and J ends lost 4 bases and 2 bases, in that order; junction bases with no gene match: 5. Germline CDR1 and CDR2: SGHRS and YFSETQ. CDR3 in DNA: TGCGCCAGCAGCCCGGGACAGGGGGTAACTGGAAACACCATATATTTT. Encoded protein: CASSPGQGVTGNTIYF.

This clone was counted only a few times. J is TRBJ1-6 and V is TRBV7-2; D is perhaps TRBD1 (6 bases). Germline V gene lookup returns CDR1 SGHTA and CDR2 FQGNSA. V lost 5 bases and J lost 6, with 14 bases in between. This CDR3 region has 15 residues. The CDR3 nucleotides are TGTGCCAGCAGCCTCGTGCGGGGGGCTAATTCACCCCTCCACTTT. The encoded protein is CASSLVRGANSPLHF.

This clone has just a few counts. V is TRBV27 and J is TRBJ2-5; D not certain. CDR1 and CDR2 (germline): MNHEY, SMNVEV (reference sequence). CDR3 length: 16 amino acids. V lost 5 bases to trimming and J lost 5 bases, with 21 bases between them. The CDR3 reads CASSPKPDLPSETQYF. DNA of the CDR3: TGTGCCAGCAGTCCGAAACCGGATTTGCCCTCGGAGACCCAGTACTTC.

The chain recombines TRBV28 with TRBJ2-7; D is unclear. V was clipped by 2 bases and J by 3 bases, with 14 bases between them. Germline lookup yields CDR1 MDHEN and CDR2 SYDVKM. This CDR3 is built from 15 residues. The DNA of the CDR3 is TGTGCCAGCAGTTTACGGGTTCCGGGTGGCTACGAGCAGTACTTC. It is translated as CASSLRVPGGYEQYF. The whole variable domain, remainder taken from reference TRBV28 and TRBJ2-7, is DVKVTQSSRYLVKRTGEKVFLECVQDMDHENMFWYRQDPGLGLRLIYFSYDVKMKEKGDIPEGYSVSREKKERFSLILESASTNQTSMYLCASSLRVPGGYEQYFGPGTRLTVT.

The gene calls are TRBV5-4 and TRBJ2-5; D remains unclear. Germline CDR1 reads SGHNT; CDR2 reads YYREEE (reference sequence). This CDR3 has 15 amino acids. Trimming stripped 4 bases from V and 1 base from J, with 14 bases between. The CDR3 region is CASSPYTAFQETQYF. CDR3 in DNA: TGTGCCAGCAGCCCCTACACGGCCTTCCAAGAGACCCAGTACTTC. The full variable domain, its missing parts supplied by reference TRBV5-4 and TRBJ2-5, is ETGVTQSPTHLIKTRGQQVTLRCSSQSGHNTVSWYQQALGQGPQFIFQYYREEENGRGNFPPRFSGLQFPNYSSELNVNALELDDSALYLCASSPYTAFQETQYFGPGTRLLVL.

V usage is TRBV6-1 and J usage is TRBJ1-1; maybe TRBD1 (6 bases). CDR1 MNHNS and CDR2 SASEGT come from the germline V gene. Trimming took 6 bases from V and 4 from J, leaving 15 bases between them. The CDR3 length is 14 residues. CDR3 sequence reads: CASRNRASITEAFF. The CDR3, as DNA: TGTGCCAGCAGGAACAGGGCTAGTATCACTGAAGCTTTCTTT.

This chain connects TRBV7-2 to TRBJ2-5, with no clear D. V lost 0 bases to trimming and J lost 4 bases, with 6 bases between them. From germline, CDR1 is SGHTA and CDR2 FQGNSA. This CDR3 region has 13 residues. The CDR3 region is CASSLALGETQYF. CDR3 coding DNA: TGTGCCAGCAGCTTAGCGCTGGGAGAGACCCAGTACTTC.

This clone was counted a few times. The V gene is TRBV7-3, the J gene TRBJ1-1, with TRBD1 as a possible D gene (5 bases). Deletions cut 3 bases from V and 1 base from J, with 9 bases between. The CDR3 has 14 amino acids. Germline CDR1 SGHTA, CDR2 FQGTGA. The CDR3 DNA reads as TGTGCCAGCAGCTTGGGGACGACGAACACTGAAGCTTTCTTT. Its translation: CASSLGTTNTEAFF.

This clone was found once. This rearrangement joins TRBV15 to TRBJ1-5, with 9 bases lining up with TRBD1. The CDR3 is 15 residues long. Germline CDR1 and CDR2: LNHNV and YYDKDF (reference sequence). The V segment lost 6 bases and the J segment 7 bases; nucleotides outside the gene matches: 10. CDR3 amino acids: CATSRGTGSKQPQHF. DNA of the CDR3: TGTGCCACCAGTCGGGGGACAGGGTCCAAACAGCCCCAGCATTTT.

This chain links TRBV6-6 with TRBJ2-5; the D gene is possibly TRBD2 (5 bases). This CDR3 contains 14 residues. Germline CDR1 and CDR2: MNHNY and SVGAGI (reference sequence). The V end lost 4 bases, the J end lost 1 base, and 10 bases lay between the germline ends. The CDR3 sequence: CASSLRELQETQYF. The CDR3 DNA follows: TGTGCCAGCAGTTTACGGGAACTCCAAGAGACCCAGTACTTC.

The V call is TRBV18, the J call TRBJ2-6, with D perhaps matching TRBD1 (5 bases). The CDR3 has 16 residues. Germline CDR1 KGHSH, CDR2 LQKENI. V was clipped by 3 bases and J by 2 bases, with 11 bases between them. This CDR3 reads CASSPLRVTGANVLTF. CDR3 in DNA: TGTGCCAGCTCACCCCTCAGGGTCACTGGGGCCAACGTCCTGACTTTC.

The rearrangement links TRBV27 to TRBJ1-2; 7 nucleotides match TRBD1. V lost 2 bases, J lost 8 bases, and 11 bases stayed unmatched. The CDR3 is 15 amino acids. Germline CDR1 and CDR2: MNHEY and SMNVEV (reference sequence). In DNA, the CDR3 is TGTGCCAGCAGTTTAGCGCCTTCAGGGGGGTCGGGCTACACCTTC. The encoded protein is CASSLAPSGGSGYTF.

The chain links TRBV29-1 to TRBJ2-1, with TRBD2 matching 9 bases. The CDR3 is made up of 13 amino acids. From germline, CDR1 is SQVTM and CDR2 ANQGSEA. V lost 7 bases and J lost 7; bases outside the gene matches: 8. The CDR3 nucleotides read TGCAGCGCCCCCAGGAGCGGGAGGAATGAGCAGTTCTTC. This codes for CSAPRSGRNEQFF.

This chain links TRBV7-8 with TRBJ2-3; TRBD1 aligns across 7 bases. V dropped 1 base and J dropped 8; count of bases not matched to a gene: 9. From germline, CDR1 is SGHVS and CDR2 FQNEAQ. There are 15 residues in the CDR3. CDR3 coding DNA: TGTGCCAGCAGCTTAGGACAGGGTGGGTTAGGTACGCAGTATTTT. This gives the protein CASSLGQGGLGTQYF.

J is TRBJ2-2 and V is TRBV11-2; 11 positions agree with TRBD1. The CDR3 is 16 amino acids. Germline-derived CDR1 and CDR2 are SGHAT and FQNNGV. J was trimmed by 7 bases and V by 1 base; bases with no gene match: 5. The CDR3 bases are TGTGCCAGCAGCTTAGGGACAGGGGGCATGGTCGGGGAGCTGTTTTTT. Translation gives CASSLGTGGMVGELFF.

V and J are TRBV7-9 and TRBJ2-7, with D possibly being TRBD1 (6 bases). Looked up from germline, CDR1 is SEHNR and CDR2 is FQNEAQ (reference sequence). The CDR3 runs 13 residues. V gave up 1 base and J gave up 4 bases, with 8 bases separating them. Here the CDR3 DNA reads TGTGCCAGCAGCTTAGTAACAGGGTACGAGCAGTACTTC. This gives the protein CASSLVTGYEQYF.